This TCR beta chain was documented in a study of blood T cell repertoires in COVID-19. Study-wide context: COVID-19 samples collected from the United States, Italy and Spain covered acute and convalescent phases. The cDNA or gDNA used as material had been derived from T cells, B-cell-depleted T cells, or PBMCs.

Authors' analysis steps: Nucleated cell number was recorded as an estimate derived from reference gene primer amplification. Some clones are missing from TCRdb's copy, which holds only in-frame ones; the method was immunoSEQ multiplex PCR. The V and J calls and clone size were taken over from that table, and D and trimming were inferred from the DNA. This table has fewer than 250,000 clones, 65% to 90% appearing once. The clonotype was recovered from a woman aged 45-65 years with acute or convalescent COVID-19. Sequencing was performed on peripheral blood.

CDR3 region: CASSPPSSGNYEQYF. In nucleotides, the CDR3 is TGTGCCAGCTCACCGCCGTCTAGCGGGAACTACGAGCAGTACTTC. The gene calls are TRBV18 and TRBJ2-7; 9 bases align to TRBD2. CDR3 length: 15 amino acids. Per germline, CDR1 KGHSH and CDR2 LQKENI. Trimming at V came to 3 bases and at J to 3 bases, leaving 6 bases not matched to a gene.